The clone carrying this T cell receptor beta chain was detected only a few times. The data belong to a study of quantifying T cell responses using KT2 cells. Across the study: RNA was reverse transcribed with TCR alpha and beta constant-region primers.

The sample is PBMC spiked with counted cells of clone KT2. KT2 cells were mixed with fixed PBMC numbers at varying ratios. A single-stranded UMI oligo with SP2 sequence was ligated to cDNA 3' ends. First-round PCR used three to five cycles and beta primers RC1.1 and RC1.2 covering TRBC1 and TRBC2. Separate processing of TCR alpha and beta chains began at the second PCR. TCRdb re-called the UMI-ligation and nested PCR reads through MiXCR, storing one row per CDR3 protein. Among some 34,000 distinct CDR3 sequences listed, 10% were seen once. Germline CDR1 reads SGHRS; CDR2 reads YFSETQ. The V gene lost 7 bases and the J gene lost 0 bases, with 35 bases spanning the gap. The length of the CDR3 is 22 residues.

The J gene is TRBJ2-1, the V gene TRBV5-1; either TRBD1 or TRBD2 may supply D (7 bases each). This sequence originates from a human donor. Sequenced sample: PBMCs spiked with cells of the T cell clone KT2. CDR3 bases: TGCGCCAGCCCAGGGGGGGAGGTCCCGACAGGGCTGGTAGTGAGCTCCTACAATGAGCAGTTCTTC. It is translated as CASPGGEVPTGLVVSSYNEQFF.